Each of the 8 T cell receptor beta chains below was sequenced from the same sample in a study of T cells in Graves' hyperthyroidism and ophthalmopathy (dated by TCRdb to between 2019 and 2020). Libraries were prepared through multiplex PCR. Data came from an Illumina HiSeq 2000. The TCR beta CDR3 regions were amplified from RNA transcripts. For the first round of RT-PCR on the TCR CDR3, the HTBI primer set was used together with the Qiagen OneStep RT-PCR kit. The raw public data were reprocessed by TCRdb itself: fastp quality trimming at Q25, MiXCR clonotype calling, in-frame beta chains only. Rows merge per CDR3 protein into single entries with the most common DNA and genes. This sample holds a few hundred thousand distinct CDR3 sequences; approximately 14% were observed only once. Together, the top ten hold approximately 7% of the sample. The sample taken for sequencing was blood. These receptors were collected from a woman aged 25 to 39 with Graves' hyperthyroidism.

The J gene is TRBJ2-3, the V gene TRBV9; D is possibly TRBD1 (6 bases). This CDR3 contains 15 residues. The germline V gene encodes CDR1 SGDLS and CDR2 YYNGEE. V was clipped by 3 bases and J by 5 bases, with 16 bases between them. The CDR3 region has the DNA TGTGCCAGCAGCGCTGGGGACATCCGTCAAGATACGCAGTATTTT. Amino acid sequence: CASSAGDIRQDTQYF.

This chain links TRBV4-1 with TRBJ2-5; D is ambiguous. Germline loops: CDR1 MGHRA, CDR2 YSYEKL. The CDR3 runs 13 residues. V was pared by 2 bases and J by 3 bases, with 7 bases between. The CDR3 reads CASSQRRKETQYF. The CDR3 nucleotides read TGCGCCAGCAGCCAAAGGCGGAAAGAGACCCAGTACTTC.

This clonotype was recorded at least ten times. The genes are TRBV7-2 and TRBJ2-5, with D hard to call. The V and J ends lost 6 bases and 5 bases respectively, with 10 bases between them. Germline loops: CDR1 SGHTA, CDR2 FQGNSA. This CDR3 is built from 12 residues. The CDR3 bases are TGTGCCAGCAGTTCAGGTTGGGAGACCCAGTACTTC. Its translation: CASSSGWETQYF.

The CDR3 loop is CSAGRDRGSETQYF. CDR3 coding DNA: TGCAGTGCTGGCCGGGACAGGGGTTCGGAGACCCAGTACTTC. This sequence joins TRBV20-1 and TRBJ2-5; 10 bases are a match to TRBD1. Germline V gene sequence: CDR1 DFQATT, CDR2 SNEGSKA (reference sequence). The length of the CDR3 is 14 residues. V lost 5 bases and J lost 5; bases outside the gene matches: 8.

This clonotype was counted between two and nine times. The chain uses TRBV27 and TRBJ1-6, with 7 nucleotides matching TRBD1. Germline assignment: CDR1 MNHEY and CDR2 SMNVEV (reference sequence). This CDR3 contains 16 residues. V lost 2 bases to trimming and J lost 0 bases; unmatched junction nucleotides: 1. The CDR3 region is CASSLTGDSYNSPLHF. CDR3 DNA: TGTGCCAGCAGTTTAACAGGGGACTCCTATAATTCACCCCTCCACTTT.

There are many counts of this clonotype. This sequence joins TRBV5-1 and TRBJ2-1, with TRBD2 matching over 7 bases. Per the germline V gene, CDR1 is SGHRS and CDR2 is YFSETQ. This CDR3 is built from 15 residues. The V segment lost 7 bases and the J segment 7 bases; nucleotides outside the gene matches: 14. The CDR3 protein is CASVGGVPEGNEQFF. The CDR3 nucleotides read TGCGCCAGCGTTGGGGGGGTTCCAGAGGGGAATGAGCAGTTCTTC.

This clonotype was seen ten or more times. The J gene is TRBJ2-2, the V gene TRBV24-1, with D unresolved. The CDR3 consists of 14 residues. Germline loops: CDR1 KGHDR, CDR2 SFDVKD. With 4 bases removed from V and 2 bases from J, the gap between germline ends came to 7 bases. The CDR3 reads CATSEAGNTGELFF. Written as DNA, the CDR3 is TGTGCCACCAGTGAGGCAGGAAACACCGGGGAGCTGTTTTTT.

The rearrangement uses TRBV3-1 and TRBJ2-7, with 7 bases lining up with TRBD1. The junction had 7 bases not matched to a gene; V was cut back by 2 bases and J by 3 bases. The germline V gene encodes CDR1 LGHDT and CDR2 YNNKEL (reference sequence). The CDR3 runs to 15 residues. CDR3 region: CASSQYVTGNYEQYF. In nucleotides, the CDR3 is TGTGCCAGCAGCCAATACGTGACAGGGAACTACGAGCAGTACTTC.